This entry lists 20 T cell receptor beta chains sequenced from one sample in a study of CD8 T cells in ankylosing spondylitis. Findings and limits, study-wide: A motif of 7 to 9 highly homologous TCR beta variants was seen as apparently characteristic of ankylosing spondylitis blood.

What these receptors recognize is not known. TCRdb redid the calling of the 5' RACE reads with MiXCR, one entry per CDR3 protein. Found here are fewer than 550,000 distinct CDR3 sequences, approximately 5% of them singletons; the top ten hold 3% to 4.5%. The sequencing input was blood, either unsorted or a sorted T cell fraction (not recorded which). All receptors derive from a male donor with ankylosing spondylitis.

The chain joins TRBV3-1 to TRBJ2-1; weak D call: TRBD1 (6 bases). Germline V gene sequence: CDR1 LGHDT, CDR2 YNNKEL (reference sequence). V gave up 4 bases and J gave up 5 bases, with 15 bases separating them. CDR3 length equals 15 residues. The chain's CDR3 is CASSPRDTPHNEQFF. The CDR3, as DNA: TGTGCCAGCAGCCCCCGGGACACTCCTCACAATGAGCAGTTCTTC.

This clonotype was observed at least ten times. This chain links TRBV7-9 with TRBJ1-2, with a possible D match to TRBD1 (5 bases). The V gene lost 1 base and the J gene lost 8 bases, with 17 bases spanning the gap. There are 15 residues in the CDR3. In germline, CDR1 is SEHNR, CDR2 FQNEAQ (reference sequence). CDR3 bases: TGTGCCAGCAGCTTAGTGGATAGGCGGGGCCGGGGCTACACCTTC. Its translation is CASSLVDRRGRGYTF. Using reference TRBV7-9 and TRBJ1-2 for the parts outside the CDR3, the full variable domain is DTGVSQNPRHKITKRGQNVTFRCDPISEHNRLYWYRQTLGQGPEFLTYFQNEAQLEKSRLLSDRFSAERPKGSFSTLEIQRTEQGDSAMYLCASSLVDRRGRGYTFGSGTRLTVV.

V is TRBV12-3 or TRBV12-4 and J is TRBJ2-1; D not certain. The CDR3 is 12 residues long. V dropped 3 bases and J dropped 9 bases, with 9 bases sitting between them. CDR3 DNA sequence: TGTGCCAGCAGTTTTTTTGGGCTTGAGCAGTTCTTC. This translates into CASSFFGLEQFF.

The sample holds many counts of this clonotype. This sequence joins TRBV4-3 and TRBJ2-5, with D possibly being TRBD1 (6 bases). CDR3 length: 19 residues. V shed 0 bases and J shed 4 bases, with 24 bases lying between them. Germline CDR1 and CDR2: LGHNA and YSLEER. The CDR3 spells CASSQDRADSTHVGETQYF. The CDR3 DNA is TGCGCCAGCAGCCAAGATAGGGCGGACAGCACCCATGTTGGAGAGACCCAGTACTTC.

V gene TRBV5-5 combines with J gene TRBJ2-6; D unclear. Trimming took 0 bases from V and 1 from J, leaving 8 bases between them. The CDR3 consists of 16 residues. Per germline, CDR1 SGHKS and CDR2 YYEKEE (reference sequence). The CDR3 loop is CASSLEVLSGANVLTF. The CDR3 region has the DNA TGTGCCAGCAGCTTGGAGGTACTATCTGGGGCCAACGTCCTGACTTTC.

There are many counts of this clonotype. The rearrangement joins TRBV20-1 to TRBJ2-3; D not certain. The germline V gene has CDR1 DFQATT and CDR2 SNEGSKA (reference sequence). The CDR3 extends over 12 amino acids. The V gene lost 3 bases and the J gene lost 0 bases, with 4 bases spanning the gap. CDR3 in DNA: TGCAGTGCTAGTCCAAGCACAGATACGCAGTATTTT. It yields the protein CSASPSTDTQYF.

The CDR3 bases are TGTGCCAGCAGCCTTACTCCCGTCAATGAGCAGTTCTTC. Translated, it gives CASSLTPVNEQFF. This chain links TRBV7-8 with TRBJ2-1; D gene uncertain. V lost 5 bases and J lost 6, with 11 bases in between. CDR3 size: 13 residues. CDR1 SGHVS and CDR2 FQNEAQ come from the germline V gene. The entire variable domain, with the rest obtained from reference TRBV7-8 and TRBJ2-1, is as follows: GAGVSQSPRYKVAKRGQDVALRCDPISGHVSLFWYQQALGQGPEFLTYFQNEAQLDKSGLPSDRFFAERPEGSVSTLKIQRTQQEDSAVYLCASSLTPVNEQFFGPGTRLTVL.

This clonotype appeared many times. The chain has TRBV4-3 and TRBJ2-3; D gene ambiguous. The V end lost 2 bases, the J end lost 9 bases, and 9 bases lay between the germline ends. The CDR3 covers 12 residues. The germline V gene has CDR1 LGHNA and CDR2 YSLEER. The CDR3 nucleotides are TGCGCCAGCAGCCAAATGGTGGGGACGCAGTATTTT. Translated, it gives CASSQMVGTQYF.

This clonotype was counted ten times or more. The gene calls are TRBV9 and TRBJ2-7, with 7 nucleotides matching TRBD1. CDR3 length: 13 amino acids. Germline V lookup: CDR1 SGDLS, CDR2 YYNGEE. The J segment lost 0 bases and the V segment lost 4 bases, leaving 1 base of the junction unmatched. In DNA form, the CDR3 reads TGTGCCAGCAGCACAGGGGTCTCCTACGAGCAGTACTTC. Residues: CASSTGVSYEQYF.

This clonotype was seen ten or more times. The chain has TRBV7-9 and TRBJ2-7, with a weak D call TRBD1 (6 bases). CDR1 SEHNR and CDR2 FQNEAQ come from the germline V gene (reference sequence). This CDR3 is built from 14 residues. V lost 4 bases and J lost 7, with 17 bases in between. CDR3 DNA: TGTGCCAGCAGCTATAACAGGGAAAGGTCTGAGCAGTACTTC. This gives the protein CASSYNRERSEQYF. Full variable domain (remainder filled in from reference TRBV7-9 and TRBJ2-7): DTGVSQNPRHKITKRGQNVTFRCDPISEHNRLYWYRQTLGQGPEFLTYFQNEAQLEKSRLLSDRFSAERPKGSFSTLEIQRTEQGDSAMYLCASSYNRERSEQYFGPGTRLTVT.

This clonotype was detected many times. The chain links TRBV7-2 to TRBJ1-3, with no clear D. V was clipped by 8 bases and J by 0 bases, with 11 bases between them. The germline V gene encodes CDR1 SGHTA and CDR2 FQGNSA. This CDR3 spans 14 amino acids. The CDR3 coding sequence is TGTGCCAGCTCTCCAGGTTACTCTGGAAACACCATATATTTT. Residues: CASSPGYSGNTIYF.

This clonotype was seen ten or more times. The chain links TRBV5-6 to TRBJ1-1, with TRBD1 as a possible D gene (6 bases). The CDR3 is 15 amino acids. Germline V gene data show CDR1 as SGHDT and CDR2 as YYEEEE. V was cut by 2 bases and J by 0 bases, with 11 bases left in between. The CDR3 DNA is TGTGCCAGCAGCTTTGGGGGCGCCCTGAACACTGAAGCTTTCTTT. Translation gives CASSFGGALNTEAFF.

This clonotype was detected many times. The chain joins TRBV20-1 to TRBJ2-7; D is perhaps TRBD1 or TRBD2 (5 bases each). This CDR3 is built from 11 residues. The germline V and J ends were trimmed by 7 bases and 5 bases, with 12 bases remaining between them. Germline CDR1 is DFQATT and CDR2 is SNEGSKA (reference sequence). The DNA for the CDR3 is TGCAGTGGCGCGTGGGACGACGAGCAGTACTTC. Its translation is CSGAWDDEQYF.

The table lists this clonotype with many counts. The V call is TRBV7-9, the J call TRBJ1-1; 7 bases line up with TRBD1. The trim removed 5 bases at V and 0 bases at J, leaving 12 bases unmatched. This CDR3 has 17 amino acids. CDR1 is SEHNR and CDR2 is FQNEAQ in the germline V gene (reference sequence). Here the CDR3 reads CASSLRPHRGLNTEAFF. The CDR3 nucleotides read TGTGCCAGCAGCCTTAGGCCGCACAGGGGATTGAACACTGAAGCTTTCTTT. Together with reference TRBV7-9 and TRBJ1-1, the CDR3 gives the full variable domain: DTGVSQNPRHKITKRGQNVTFRCDPISEHNRLYWYRQTLGQGPEFLTYFQNEAQLEKSRLLSDRFSAERPKGSFSTLEIQRTEQGDSAMYLCASSLRPHRGLNTEAFFGQGTRLTVV.

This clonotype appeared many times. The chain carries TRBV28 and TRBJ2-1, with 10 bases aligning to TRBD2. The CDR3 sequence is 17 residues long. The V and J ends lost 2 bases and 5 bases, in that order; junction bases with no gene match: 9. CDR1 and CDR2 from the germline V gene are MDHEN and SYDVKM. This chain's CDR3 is CASSLGLGLAGDNEQFF. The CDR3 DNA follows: TGTGCCAGCAGTTTAGGGCTAGGGCTAGCGGGAGACAATGAGCAGTTCTTC.

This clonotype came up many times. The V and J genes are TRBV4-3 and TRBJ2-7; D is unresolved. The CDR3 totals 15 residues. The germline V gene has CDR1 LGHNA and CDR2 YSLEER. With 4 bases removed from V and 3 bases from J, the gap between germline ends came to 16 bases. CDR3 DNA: TGCGCCAGCAGCCCCACTTTAAACATTAACTACGAGCAGTACTTC. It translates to CASSPTLNINYEQYF.

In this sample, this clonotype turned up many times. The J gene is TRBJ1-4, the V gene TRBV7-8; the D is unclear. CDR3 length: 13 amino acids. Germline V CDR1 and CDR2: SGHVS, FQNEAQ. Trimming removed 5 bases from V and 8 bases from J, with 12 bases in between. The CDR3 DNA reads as TGTGCCAGCAGCGCGGGCCGGAGGGAAAAACTGTTTTTT. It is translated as CASSAGRREKLFF.

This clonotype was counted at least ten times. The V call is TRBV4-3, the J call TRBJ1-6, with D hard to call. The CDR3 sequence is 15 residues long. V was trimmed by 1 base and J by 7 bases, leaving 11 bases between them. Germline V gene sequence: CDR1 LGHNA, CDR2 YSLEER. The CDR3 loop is CASSQGLGLNSPLHF. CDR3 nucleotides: TGCGCCAGCAGCCAAGGGCTGGGTCTCAATTCACCCCTCCACTTT.

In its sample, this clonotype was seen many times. The CDR3 spells CSAREAGRAEAFF. The CDR3 nucleotides are TGCAGTGCTAGAGAGGCGGGGAGGGCTGAAGCTTTCTTT. The chain uses TRBV20-1 and TRBJ1-1; no clear D gene. Germline V gene lookup returns CDR1 DFQATT and CDR2 SNEGSKA (reference sequence). This CDR3 region has 13 residues. V lost 0 bases to trimming and J lost 6 bases, with 11 bases between them.

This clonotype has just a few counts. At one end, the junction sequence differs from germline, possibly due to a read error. The CDR3 nucleotides read TGCGCCAGCAGCTTGGACAGGGAAAAGGATTTC. This translates into CASSLDREKDF. The chain has TRBV5-1 and TRBJ2-7; D possibly corresponds to TRBD1 (6 bases). Per germline, CDR1 SGHRS and CDR2 YFSETQ. The CDR3 has 11 amino acids.